The 29 T cell receptor beta chains reported below all come from one sample, sequenced in a study of cytomegalovirus exposure and HLA in healthy donors. A multiplex PCR was run with 60 Vbeta primers and 13 Jbeta primers. TCRdb's copy holds only in-frame clones and misses some; the assay was immunoSEQ multiplex PCR. The repertoire holds 100,000 to 150,000 clones, 15% to 19% seen once, with 1.9% in the top ten. Sequenced material: PBMCs. These receptors were taken from a young woman in good health and CMV-seronegative.

J is TRBJ1-1 and V is TRBV2; 7 bases map to TRBD1. CDR3 length: 13 residues. With 6 bases clipped from V and 4 bases from J, the junction kept 5 bases outside the gene matches. The germline V gene has CDR1 SNHLY and CDR2 FYNNEI. CDR3 sequence: CASRPQGGTEAFF. CDR3 nucleotide sequence: TGTGCCAGCAGGCCCCAGGGGGGCACTGAAGCTTTCTTT.

The rearrangement links TRBV7-7 to TRBJ2-7; 7 bases map to TRBD1. Germline CDR1 SSHAT, CDR2 FNYEAQ (reference sequence). The CDR3 is made up of 13 amino acids. The ends lost 5 bases at V and 6 bases at J; junction bases unmatched: 7. CDR3 protein: CASSIETGSEQYF. DNA for the CDR3: TGTGCCAGCAGCATCGAGACAGGGAGCGAGCAGTACTTC.

In this sample, this clone turned up a few times. The rearrangement uses TRBV5-1 and TRBJ1-4, with D perhaps matching TRBD1 (6 bases). Germline V gene data show CDR1 as SGHRS and CDR2 as YFSETQ. CDR3 length: 17 residues. Trimming cost V 0 bases and J 8 bases, with 20 bases left between them. Written as DNA, the CDR3 is TGCGCCAGCAGCTTGGACAGGGAATCCTTAGATAGCGAAAAACTGTTTTTT. Translating gives CASSLDRESLDSEKLFF.

V and J are TRBV7-3 and TRBJ2-3, with 13 bases fitting TRBD2. The CDR3 has 16 residues. With V trimmed by 1 base and J by 6 bases, 4 bases remained unmatched. CDR1 is SGHTA, CDR2 FQGTGA, per germline. CDR3 amino acids: CASSLRGTSGDDTQYF. The CDR3 region has the DNA TGTGCCAGCAGCTTAAGGGGGACTAGCGGGGATGATACGCAGTATTTT.

This clone was recorded a few times. J is TRBJ1-4 and V is TRBV29-1, with D unclear. V lost 3 bases and J 10 bases, leaving 9 bases between the germline ends. Germline V lookup: CDR1 SQVTM, CDR2 ANQGSEA. The CDR3 spans 11 residues. The CDR3 sequence: CSVEDEGKLFF. As DNA, the CDR3 is TGCAGCGTTGAGGACGAGGGAAAACTGTTTTTT.

The chain links TRBV18 to TRBJ1-5; D is perhaps TRBD1 (5 bases). CDR3 length: 17 amino acids. The germline CDR1 and CDR2 sequences are KGHSH and LQKENI. The V gene lost 4 bases and the J gene lost 0 bases, with 16 bases spanning the gap. CDR3 amino acids: CASSLDRQRYSNQPQHF. CDR3 DNA sequence: TGTGCCAGCTCACTAGATCGACAGCGATATAGCAATCAGCCCCAGCATTTT.

This rearrangement joins TRBV2 to TRBJ1-5, with 7 bases fitting TRBD1. CDR1 and CDR2 from the germline V gene are SNHLY and FYNNEI. Trimming cost V 6 bases and J 3 bases; bases outside gene matches: 8. The CDR3 length is 15 residues. The CDR3 is CASSSLDRDNQPQHF. The CDR3 DNA is TGTGCCAGCAGCTCACTTGACAGGGACAATCAGCCCCAGCATTTT.

This chain links TRBV4-1 with TRBJ1-4, with 9 bases lining up with TRBD1. Germline CDR1 is MGHRA and CDR2 is YSYEKL. This CDR3 has 18 residues. J gave up 10 bases and V 3 bases, and 18 bases lay outside the gene matches. CDR3 sequence: CASSHELKQGAIMGKLFF. CDR3 nucleotide sequence: TGCGCCAGCAGCCACGAATTGAAACAGGGGGCGATAATGGGAAAACTGTTTTTT.

Only a few counts were recorded for this clone. In nucleotides, the CDR3 is TGTGCCAGCAGAGGACATCCCGTCGAATCCTACGAGCAGTACTTC. Amino acids: CASRGHPVESYEQYF. The chain recombines TRBV6-1 with TRBJ2-7; TRBD1 might be the D (5 bases). Trimming left V 6 bases short and J 1 base short, with 16 bases between. CDR1 and CDR2 (germline): MNHNS, SASEGT. The CDR3 consists of 15 residues.

This chain uses TRBV5-6 with TRBJ2-7, with 7 nucleotides matching TRBD2. The CDR3 totals 16 residues. V shed 0 bases, J shed 1 base, and the junction held 7 bases outside the gene matches. Germline assignment: CDR1 SGHDT and CDR2 YYEEEE. Here the CDR3 DNA reads TGTGCCAGCAGCTTGGGGGGAGGGGTCCCTTCCTACGAGCAGTACTTC. It translates to CASSLGGGVPSYEQYF.

The rearrangement links TRBV2 to TRBJ1-2; the D gene is possibly TRBD1 (5 bases). The V end was cut by 7 bases, the J end by 2 bases, with 11 bases between. The germline V gene has CDR1 SNHLY and CDR2 FYNNEI. The CDR3 is made up of 13 amino acids. Here the CDR3 reads CASKGPGNYGYTF. The DNA of the CDR3 is TGTGCCAGCAAAGGACCAGGGAACTATGGCTACACCTTC.

This rearrangement joins TRBV10-3 to TRBJ1-4, with 8 nucleotides matching TRBD1. This CDR3 has 15 residues. After removal of 6 bases from V and 6 bases from J, the junction contained 9 bases not matched to a gene. From germline, CDR1 is ENHRY and CDR2 SYGVKD. The CDR3, as DNA: TGTGCCATCAGCAAGCAACAGGGGGGGGATGAAAAACTGTTTTTT. This translates into CAISKQQGGDEKLFF.

The CDR3 region has the DNA TGTGCCAGCAGCCAAGCCTCGGAGGCTTTCTTT. Translated, it gives CASSQASEAFF. The chain recombines TRBV14 with TRBJ1-1; D is unresolved. V gave up 1 base and J gave up 11 bases, with 8 bases separating them. The CDR3 is made up of 11 amino acids. The germline CDR1 and CDR2 sequences are SGHDN and FVKESK.

The CDR3 DNA is TGTGCCAGCAGCCTTACCGGGTCCCCCGATCGGCAGTTCTTC. Translation gives CASSLTGSPDRQFF. The gene calls are TRBV7-9 and TRBJ2-1; the D is unclear. Germline V gene lookup returns CDR1 SEHNR and CDR2 FQNEAQ (reference sequence). V dropped 5 bases and J dropped 12 bases, with 20 bases sitting between them. The CDR3 totals 14 residues.

The chain has TRBV5-6 and TRBJ1-1, with 7 bases matching TRBD1. Germline assignment: CDR1 SGHDT and CDR2 YYEEEE. The V segment lost 4 bases and the J segment 4 bases; nucleotides outside the gene matches: 7. This CDR3 spans 14 amino acids. The chain's CDR3 is CASSPTGISTEAFF. For the CDR3, the DNA is TGTGCCAGCAGCCCGACAGGGATTAGCACTGAAGCTTTCTTT. Together with reference TRBV5-6 and TRBJ1-1, the CDR3 gives the full variable domain: DAGVTQSPTHLIKTRGQQVTLRCSPKSGHDTVSWYQQALGQGPQFIFQYYEEEERQRGNFPDRFSGHQFPNYSSELNVNALLLGDSALYLCASSPTGISTEAFFGQGTRLTVV.

This clone was seen more than once but under ten times. The rearrangement joins TRBV6-6 to TRBJ2-7; 9 nucleotides align to TRBD2. Germline V lookup: CDR1 MNHNY, CDR2 SVGAGI (reference sequence). This CDR3 has 14 residues. After removal of 2 bases from V and 9 bases from J, the junction contained 8 bases not matched to a gene. The CDR3 region is CASSYVAGGPLQYF. The CDR3, as DNA: TGTGCCAGCAGTTACGTCGCGGGAGGGCCGCTGCAGTACTTC.

The gene calls are TRBV27 and TRBJ1-1; D unresolved. Germline V gene data show CDR1 as MNHEY and CDR2 as SMNVEV (reference sequence). The V and J ends lost 3 bases and 0 bases respectively, with 8 bases between them. This CDR3 contains 14 residues. The CDR3 is CASSLGGVNTEAFF. Here the CDR3 DNA reads TGTGCCAGCAGTTTGGGAGGCGTGAACACTGAAGCTTTCTTT.

This clone has just a few counts. This rearrangement joins TRBV6-1 to TRBJ2-7, with D possibly being TRBD1 (5 bases). Germline V gives CDR1 MNHNS, CDR2 SASEGT. The CDR3 runs 12 residues. V lost 7 bases to trimming and J lost 0 bases, with 7 bases between them. The CDR3 nucleotides read TGTGCCAGCAAAGGGGCCTCCTACGAGCAGTACTTC. Translating it yields CASKGASYEQYF.

The CDR3 DNA reads TGCAGCGCCATAATGACGGAGAGCACAGATACGCAGTATTTT. It codes for CSAIMTESTDTQYF. The chain uses TRBV29-1 and TRBJ2-3, with D unclear. Germline loops: CDR1 SQVTM, CDR2 ANQGSEA. V was pared by 7 bases and J by 0 bases, with 14 bases between. This CDR3 has 14 residues.

The chain is built from TRBV4-3 and TRBJ2-7; no firm D call. The CDR3 loop spans 13 amino acids. Germline V gives CDR1 LGHNA, CDR2 YSLEER. The V and J ends lost 1 base and 6 bases respectively, with 10 bases between them. The CDR3 bases are TGCGCCAGCAGCCAAGTCATAGTCTCCGAGCAGTACTTC. It specifies CASSQVIVSEQYF.

This rearrangement joins TRBV10-3 to TRBJ2-7, with 7 bases that match TRBD2. Germline trimming cut 10 bases from V and 5 bases from J; bases unmatched to any gene: 5. The CDR3 consists of 11 residues. Germline CDR1 is ENHRY and CDR2 is SYGVKD. CDR3 in DNA: TGTGCCACTCTGGGAGGGAACGAGCAGTACTTC. This sequence encodes CATLGGNEQYF.

The V and J genes are TRBV25-1 and TRBJ2-5, with TRBD2 matching 12 bases. CDR1 and CDR2 from the germline V gene are MGHDK and SYGVNS. This CDR3 is built from 17 residues. V gave up 4 bases and J gave up 2 bases; unmatched junction bases: 8. CDR3 sequence reads: CASSGRLAGDLQETQYF. The CDR3 bases are TGTGCCAGCAGTGGCCGACTAGCGGGGGACCTACAAGAGACCCAGTACTTC.

The table lists this clone with a few counts. The V gene is TRBV10-3, the J gene TRBJ2-2; 13 positions agree with TRBD2. Trimming at V came to 2 bases and at J to 3 bases, leaving 3 bases not matched to a gene. The CDR3 is made up of 17 amino acids. Germline V gene lookup returns CDR1 ENHRY and CDR2 SYGVKD. CDR3 DNA: TGTGCCATCAGTGAGAGGGGACTAGCGGGGTACACCGGGGAGCTGTTTTTT. Protein product: CAISERGLAGYTGELFF.

This clone was seen more than once but under ten times. The rearrangement uses TRBV6-5 and TRBJ2-7; 10 bases match TRBD1. This CDR3 comprises 14 residues. Losses at the gene ends were 6 bases for V and 6 bases for J; bases not matched to a gene: 8. Germline V lookup: CDR1 MNHEY, CDR2 SVGAGI. As DNA, the CDR3 is TGTGCCAGCAGCCCCGGACAGGGGGACGCCGAGCAGTACTTC. This gives the protein CASSPGQGDAEQYF.

This clone was seen only a few times. The rearrangement links TRBV18 to TRBJ2-7, with 8 positions matching TRBD1. J lost 0 bases, V lost 4 bases, and 5 bases had no gene match. The CDR3 contains 15 residues. Germline V gives CDR1 KGHSH, CDR2 LQKENI. CDR3 coding DNA: TGTGCCAGCTCACACAGGGACAGGCCCTCCTACGAGCAGTACTTC. Translating gives CASSHRDRPSYEQYF.

The chain employs TRBV2 and TRBJ2-7; the D gene is possibly TRBD1 (6 bases). CDR1 and CDR2 (germline): SNHLY, FYNNEI. The CDR3 is 13 residues long. V was clipped by 6 bases and J by 0 bases, with 9 bases between them. CDR3 sequence: CASREDSSYEQYF. CDR3 DNA sequence: TGTGCCAGCAGAGAGGACAGCTCCTACGAGCAGTACTTC.

This chain uses TRBV14 with TRBJ2-2, with a tentative D call TRBD2 (6 bases). Trimming took off 0 bases at V and 0 bases at J, with 17 bases between the two ends. The CDR3 is 19 amino acids. CDR1 is SGHDN and CDR2 is FVKESK in the germline V gene. In DNA form, the CDR3 reads TGTGCCAGCAGCCAAGAGGGGACTTATGCGGGGCCGAACACCGGGGAGCTGTTTTTT. Translating gives CASSQEGTYAGPNTGELFF.

This clone has just a few counts. The chain combines TRBV13 with TRBJ2-2, with 11 bases aligning to TRBD2. Losses at the gene ends were 5 bases for V and 13 bases for J; bases not matched to a gene: 9. CDR1 is PRHDT, CDR2 FYEKMQ, per germline (reference sequence). The CDR3 covers 14 residues. The CDR3 loop is CASSQGLAGVGLFF. DNA for the CDR3: TGTGCCAGCAGCCAAGGACTAGCGGGCGTGGGGCTGTTTTTT. Together with reference TRBV13 and TRBJ2-2, the CDR3 gives the full variable domain: AAGVIQSPRHLIKEKRETATLKCYPIPRHDTVYWYQQGPGQDPQFLISFYEKMQSDKGSIPDRFSAQQFSDYHSELNMSSLELGDSALYFCASSQGLAGVGLFFGEGSRLTVL.

CDR3 region: CASSLPGQVEGPQHF. In nucleotides, the CDR3 is TGTGCCAGCAGTCTCCCCGGACAGGTTGAAGGGCCCCAGCATTTT. The chain combines TRBV28 with TRBJ1-5, with 7 bases matching TRBD1. With V trimmed by 5 bases and J by 9 bases, 13 bases remained unmatched. Germline assignment: CDR1 MDHEN and CDR2 SYDVKM. The CDR3 runs 15 residues.